By share, the clone carrying this T cell receptor (beta chain) counts as hyperexpanded. The repertoire was sequenced with immunoSEQ multiplex PCR; TCRdb's copy has only in-frame clones and lacks some. Of 20,000 to 30,000 clones listed, just under 80% are singletons. The data derive from a study of cytotoxic CD8 clonotypes in ibrutinib-treated CLL. Study information: Enrolment comprised roughly 11 relapsed/refractory and over 14 treatment-naive patients; about 18 were IGHV unmutated. Partial responses numbered around 25 and complete responses 2; after a median about six years, about 15 stayed remitted and about 12 progressed. Response specimens were obtained following a median treatment duration of about twelve months, with a range of 6 to 36. A mean of around 260,000 productive templates and 94,082 productive rearrangements was obtained per sample.

The CDR3 is 14 residues long. Per the germline V gene, CDR1 is MNHEY and CDR2 is SMNVEV (reference sequence). V lost 1 base, J lost 5 bases, and 11 bases lay in between. The receptor's source is a human donor with chronic lymphocytic leukemia. The chain employs TRBV27 and TRBJ1-1; TRBD1 is a possible D gene (5 bases). The sequenced sample was PBMCs, obtained before ibrutinib treatment. The CDR3 here is CASSLLLRGTEAFF. In DNA form, the CDR3 reads TGTGCCAGCAGTTTATTACTGCGGGGGACTGAAGCTTTCTTT.